This passage covers 22 T cell receptor beta chains from one sample sequenced in a study of shared clonotypes between healthy human individuals. Assay: immunoSEQ multiplex PCR; the TCRdb copy retains only in-frame clones and omits some. Of some 2.4 million clones listed, approximately 93% were seen once; the top ten hold about 0.38%. Sequencing used naive CD4+ T cells from PBMCs. Subset here: CD45RA+ positively selected. The receptors originated from a man in his late teens or twenties in good health. Some clones in this sample may be carry-over from other donors' samples.

This sequence joins TRBV28 and TRBJ1-2, with D possibly being TRBD1 (6 bases). Germline V CDR1 and CDR2: MDHEN, SYDVKM. With 2 bases removed from V and 3 bases from J, the gap between germline ends came to 16 bases. The CDR3 contains 16 residues. Here the CDR3 reads CASSLRGFQGHYGYTF. In DNA, the CDR3 is TGTGCCAGCAGTTTAAGGGGGTTCCAGGGCCACTATGGCTACACCTTC.

The chain carries TRBV5-1 and TRBJ2-5, with D possibly being TRBD1 (6 bases). CDR1 SGHRS and CDR2 YFSETQ come from the germline V gene. The CDR3 consists of 13 residues. Trimming took 4 bases from V and 3 from J, leaving 10 bases between them. Written as DNA, the CDR3 is TGCGCCAGCAGCAGCCCAGGGGAAGAGACCCAGTACTTC. Its translation is CASSSPGEETQYF.

This chain uses TRBV5-1 with TRBJ1-1, with a tentative D call TRBD1 (6 bases). CDR1 and CDR2 from the germline V gene are SGHRS and YFSETQ. This CDR3 comprises 16 residues. Deletions cut 3 bases from V and 1 base from J, with 16 bases between. This chain's CDR3 is CASSSNPDRSNTEAFF. Written as DNA, the CDR3 is TGCGCCAGCAGCTCTAATCCGGACAGATCGAACACTGAAGCTTTCTTT.

A remark on this clone: An end of the junction does not agree with germline; a read error may underlie this. The genes are TRBV11-3 and TRBJ1-2; D call uncertain. This CDR3 has 10 residues. CDR1 is SGHNT and CDR2 is YENEEA in the germline V gene. The CDR3 loop reads CANSRWTATF. CDR3 DNA sequence: TGTGCCAACAGCAGATGGACCGCCACCTTC.

V gene TRBV12-5 combines with J gene TRBJ2-1, with TRBD2 matching over 10 bases. There are 15 residues in the CDR3. Germline V gene lookup returns CDR1 LGHNT and CDR2 FRNRAP. V shed 6 bases and J 5 bases; nucleotides not matched to a gene: 7. CDR3 DNA sequence: TGTGCTAGTGGCCTTAGGACTAGCGGAAACAATGAGCAGTTCTTC. It specifies CASGLRTSGNNEQFF.

The chain carries TRBV4-2 and TRBJ2-1; D possibly uses TRBD1 or TRBD2 (5 bases each). Trimming shortened V by 5 bases and J by 4 bases, and 12 bases separated the two germline ends. The CDR3 spans 14 residues. Germline assignment: CDR1 LGHNA and CDR2 YNFKEQ. The CDR3 spells CASSMGESYNEQFF. CDR3 nucleotide sequence: TGTGCCAGCAGCATGGGGGAATCATACAATGAGCAGTTCTTC.

This chain joins TRBV5-5 and TRBJ2-7; D may correspond to TRBD1 or TRBD2 (6 bases each). V was pared by 1 base and J by 2 bases, with 10 bases between. This CDR3 has 14 amino acids. Germline CDR1 is SGHKS and CDR2 is YYEKEE (reference sequence). This chain's CDR3 is CASSLWGATYEQYF. The CDR3 nucleotides read TGTGCCAGCAGCTTGTGGGGGGCTACCTACGAGCAGTACTTC.

The rearrangement links TRBV10-3 to TRBJ1-3; D is ambiguous. The germline V and J ends were trimmed by 2 bases and 11 bases, with 7 bases remaining between them. CDR3 length equals 11 residues. In germline, CDR1 is ENHRY, CDR2 SYGVKD. The CDR3, as DNA: TGTGCCATCAGTGAGGCCTCGGCCATATATTTT. This encodes CAISEASAIYF.

The chain is built from TRBV4-2 and TRBJ2-7; D is possibly TRBD2 (5 bases). The ends were cut back, 0 bases at V and 7 bases at J, with 16 bases in the middle. Germline V gene lookup returns CDR1 LGHNA and CDR2 YNFKEQ. The CDR3 has 15 amino acids. This chain's CDR3 is CASSQEVTAPGEQYF. For the CDR3, the DNA is TGTGCCAGCAGCCAAGAAGTTACCGCCCCGGGGGAGCAGTACTTC.

This clone appeared a single time. V and J are TRBV2 and TRBJ2-3; unclear D gene. Germline V gene data show CDR1 as SNHLY and CDR2 as FYNNEI. There are 16 residues in the CDR3. The V gene lost 4 bases and the J gene lost 0 bases, with 14 bases spanning the gap. The CDR3 DNA reads TGTGCCAGCAGTGGCGTGTGGACGGCTAGCACAGATACGCAGTATTTT. It codes for CASSGVWTASTDTQYF.

This chain connects TRBV30 to TRBJ2-2; maybe TRBD1 (5 bases). Germline CDR1 reads GTSNPN; CDR2 reads SVGIG (reference sequence). V gave up 0 bases and J gave up 4 bases, with 12 bases separating them. The length of the CDR3 is 15 residues. CDR3 bases: TGTGCCTGGAGTGTTGGCAGGGTAGTCACCGGGGAGCTGTTTTTT. Its translation: CAWSVGRVVTGELFF. The full variable domain, completed using reference TRBV30 and TRBJ2-2, is SQTIHQWPATLVQPVGSPLSLECTVEGTSNPNLYWYRQAAGRGLQLLFYSVGIGQISSEVPQNLSASRPQDRQFILSSKKLLLSDSGFYLCAWSVGRVVTGELFFGEGSRLTVL.

This clone has more than one count but fewer than ten. The V and J genes are TRBV6-1 and TRBJ1-1; no definite D call. Germline assignment: CDR1 MNHNS and CDR2 SASEGT. V lost 0 bases, J lost 1 base, and 9 bases lay in between. This CDR3 spans 15 amino acids. The CDR3: CASSEALRENTEAFF. The CDR3 DNA reads as TGTGCCAGCAGTGAAGCGCTTCGGGAGAACACTGAAGCTTTCTTT.

This rearrangement joins TRBV30 to TRBJ2-5; D gene unclear. Germline CDR1 is GTSNPN and CDR2 is SVGIG (reference sequence). CDR3 length equals 13 residues. V was shortened by 0 bases and J by 2 bases, with 7 bases between the two germline ends. The chain's CDR3 is CAWSVIIQETQYF. The CDR3 DNA reads TGTGCCTGGAGTGTAATTATACAAGAGACCCAGTACTTC. Looking up the rest from reference TRBV30 and TRBJ2-5 gives the full variable domain: SQTIHQWPATLVQPVGSPLSLECTVEGTSNPNLYWYRQAAGRGLQLLFYSVGIGQISSEVPQNLSASRPQDRQFILSSKKLLLSDSGFYLCAWSVIIQETQYFGPGTRLLVL.

The genes are TRBV5-8 and TRBJ2-3, with 8 bases that match TRBD1. CDR3 size: 15 residues. CDR1 SGHTS and CDR2 YDEGEE come from the germline V gene. After removal of 2 bases from V and 2 bases from J, the junction contained 4 bases not matched to a gene. The CDR3 nucleotides read TGTGCCAGCAGCTTTGGACAGGGATTCACAGATACGCAGTATTTT. Translated, it gives CASSFGQGFTDTQYF. Filled out from reference TRBV5-8 and TRBJ2-3, the complete variable domain reads EAGVTQSPTHLIKTRGQQATLRCSPISGHTSVYWYQQALGLGLQFLLWYDEGEERNRGNFPPRFSGRQFPNYSSELNVNALELEDSALYLCASSFGQGFTDTQYFGPGTRLTVL.

The gene calls are TRBV5-6 and TRBJ2-1; TRBD1 matches at 7 bases. Germline CDR1 reads SGHDT; CDR2 reads YYEEEE. The CDR3 length is 16 residues. Trimming took 4 bases from V and 0 from J; bases not matched to a gene: 7. Written as DNA, the CDR3 is TGTGCCAGCAGCCGTAGGGGGCTCCTCTCCTACAATGAGCAGTTCTTC. Translated, it gives CASSRRGLLSYNEQFF.

Concerning this clone itself: In the same sample, other DNA sequences code for this CDR3. The rearrangement joins TRBV9 to TRBJ2-7; the D gene is possibly TRBD1 (6 bases). With 2 bases removed from V and 4 bases from J, the gap between germline ends came to 10 bases. Germline V gene lookup returns CDR1 SGDLS and CDR2 YYNGEE. This CDR3 is 13 amino acids long. The CDR3 reads CASSVRGGYEQYF. CDR3 nucleotides: TGTGCCAGCAGCGTCAGGGGTGGATACGAGCAGTACTTC.

The rearrangement links TRBV5-4 to TRBJ2-3, with D tentatively TRBD2 (6 bases). This CDR3 region has 17 residues. Trimming took 1 base from V and 0 from J, leaving 15 bases between them. Germline V gene lookup returns CDR1 SGHNT and CDR2 YYREEE (reference sequence). The CDR3 DNA sequence: TGTGCCAGCAGCTTGTGGGCGGGACGGTCTAGCACAGATACGCAGTATTTT. It encodes CASSLWAGRSSTDTQYF.

The chain uses TRBV13 and TRBJ2-2, with a possible D match to TRBD2 (6 bases). V was pared by 7 bases and J by 2 bases, with 23 bases between. This CDR3 contains 18 residues. Germline V gene sequence: CDR1 PRHDT, CDR2 FYEKMQ (reference sequence). CDR3 in amino acids: CASTWVGGPPINTGELFF. The CDR3 DNA reads TGTGCCAGCACCTGGGTGGGAGGACCGCCGATTAACACCGGGGAGCTGTTTTTT.

The chain has TRBV6-5 and TRBJ2-5, with unresolved D. This CDR3 has 12 amino acids. V lost 7 bases to trimming and J lost 1 base, with 7 bases between them. CDR1 and CDR2 (germline): MNHEY, SVGAGI. This CDR3 is CASMVVQETQYF. CDR3 nucleotide sequence: TGTGCCAGCATGGTCGTCCAAGAGACCCAGTACTTC.

This clone was seen once. This rearrangement joins TRBV7-9 to TRBJ1-4; no clear D gene. The CDR3 is made up of 14 amino acids. CDR1 is SEHNR, CDR2 FQNEAQ, per germline (reference sequence). Trimming removed 2 bases from V and 8 bases from J, with 12 bases in between. The CDR3 DNA reads TGTGCCAGCAGCTTAAGGGATGCTGGGGAAAAACTGTTTTTT. It encodes CASSLRDAGEKLFF.

The chain links TRBV6-6 to TRBJ2-7, with D perhaps matching TRBD2 (6 bases). CDR1 and CDR2 from the germline V gene are MNHNY and SVGAGI (reference sequence). V lost 2 bases to trimming and J lost 4 bases, with 15 bases between them. This CDR3 spans 15 amino acids. CDR3: CASSYELAALYEQYF. The CDR3 bases are TGTGCCAGCAGTTACGAACTAGCCGCCTTATACGAGCAGTACTTC.

The genes are TRBV5-4 and TRBJ2-7; 10 bases match TRBD1. From germline, CDR1 is SGHNT and CDR2 YYREEE (reference sequence). After removal of 4 bases from V and 7 bases from J, the junction contained 8 bases not matched to a gene. The CDR3 has 14 amino acids. Here the CDR3 reads CASSAKTGGKEQYF. The CDR3 DNA reads as TGTGCCAGCAGCGCCAAGACAGGGGGCAAAGAGCAGTACTTC.